These 5 T cell receptor beta chains came from one sample sequenced in a study of cytomegalovirus exposure and HLA in healthy donors. 13 Jbeta primers and 60 Vbeta primers were used for the PCR. The assay was immunoSEQ multiplex PCR, and TCRdb's table has in-frame clones only and misses some. The data show about 89,000 clones, 86% seen once. What was sequenced was PBMCs. The source of these receptors is a man aged 25-45 years in good health and CMV-seropositive.

The chain couples TRBV5-4 to TRBJ1-2, with TRBD1 identical over 11 bases. Unmatched junction bases numbered 7, after V lost 2 bases and J lost 4 bases. The germline V gene encodes CDR1 SGHNT and CDR2 YYREEE (reference sequence). The CDR3 sequence is 16 residues long. This CDR3 reads CASSFPGQGVGYGYTF. The CDR3 nucleotides read TGTGCCAGCAGCTTTCCGGGACAGGGGGTGGGCTATGGCTACACCTTC.

The J gene is TRBJ2-2, the V gene TRBV7-8, with TRBD2 matching over 14 bases. The length of the CDR3 is 16 residues. The V segment lost 5 bases and the J segment 6 bases; nucleotides outside the gene matches: 5. CDR1 and CDR2 (germline): SGHVS, FQNEAQ. CDR3 protein: CASSAGLAGVAGELFF. The CDR3 DNA is TGTGCCAGCAGCGCGGGACTAGCGGGAGTCGCCGGGGAGCTGTTTTTT.

V and J are TRBV2 and TRBJ1-4; no firm D call. Germline assignment: CDR1 SNHLY and CDR2 FYNNEI. V shed 0 bases and J shed 8 bases, with 13 bases lying between them. The CDR3 is 15 residues long. CDR3 sequence reads: CASSEATGRREKLFF. In nucleotides, the CDR3 is TGTGCCAGCAGTGAAGCCACCGGCCGGAGAGAAAAACTGTTTTTT.

The rearrangement joins TRBV5-1 to TRBJ2-3, with TRBD1 matching 7 bases. The CDR3 length is 16 residues. Germline trimming cut 2 bases from V and 0 bases from J; bases unmatched to any gene: 6. CDR1 and CDR2 from the germline V gene are SGHRS and YFSETQ. The CDR3 DNA follows: TGCGCCAGCAGCTTCGGAGACAGGGCTAGCACAGATACGCAGTATTTT. It is translated as CASSFGDRASTDTQYF.

This clone was detected only a few times. This sequence joins TRBV7-9 and TRBJ1-2, with D uncertain. Germline-derived CDR1 and CDR2 are SEHNR and FQNEAQ (reference sequence). The CDR3 sequence is 16 residues long. Trimming cost V 5 bases and J 4 bases, with 20 bases left between them. For the CDR3, the DNA is TGTGCCAGCAGCCCCCTGGGTTGGAGGGAAGGCTATGGCTACACCTTC. Amino acid sequence: CASSPLGWREGYGYTF.